This T cell receptor beta chain originates from a study of early T cells in non-severe SARS-CoV-2 infection. The library protocol tagged individual cDNA molecules with unique molecular identifiers. TCRdb reanalysed the 5' RACE reads using MiXCR and keeps one entry per CDR3 protein. The sample lists about 92,000 distinct CDR3 sequences, 14% occurring once. CDR3 length equals 14 residues. Germline CDR1 and CDR2: SSHAT and FNYEAQ (reference sequence). This clonotype was picked up a small number of times. Germline and junction disagree at one end, which may indicate a read error. The rearrangement links TRBV7-7 to TRBJ2-2, with D uncertain. The TCR was taken from an adult who was a healthcare worker with PCR-confirmed SARS-CoV-2 infection or an uninfected control (not recorded which). Sequencing was done on a sample of whole blood. The CDR3 nucleotides read TGTGCTAGCAGCTTAGCCAGACTTGGCGGGGAGCTGTTTTTT. Residues: CASSLARLGGELFF.